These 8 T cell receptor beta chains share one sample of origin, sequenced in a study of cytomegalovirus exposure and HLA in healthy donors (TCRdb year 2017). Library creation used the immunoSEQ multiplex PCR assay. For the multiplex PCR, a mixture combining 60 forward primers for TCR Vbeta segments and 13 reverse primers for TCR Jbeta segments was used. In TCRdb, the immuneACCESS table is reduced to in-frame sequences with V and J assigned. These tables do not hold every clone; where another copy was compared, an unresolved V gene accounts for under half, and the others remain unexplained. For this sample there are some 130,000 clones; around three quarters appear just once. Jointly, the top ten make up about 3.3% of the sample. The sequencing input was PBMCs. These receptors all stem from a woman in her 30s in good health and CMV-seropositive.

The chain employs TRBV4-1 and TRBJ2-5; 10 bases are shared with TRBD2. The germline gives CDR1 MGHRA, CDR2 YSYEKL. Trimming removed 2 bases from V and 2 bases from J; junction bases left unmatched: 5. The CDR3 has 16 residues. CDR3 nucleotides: TGCGCCAGCAGCCAACCGGGACTAGCGAGACAAGAGACCCAGTACTTC. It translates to CASSQPGLARQETQYF.

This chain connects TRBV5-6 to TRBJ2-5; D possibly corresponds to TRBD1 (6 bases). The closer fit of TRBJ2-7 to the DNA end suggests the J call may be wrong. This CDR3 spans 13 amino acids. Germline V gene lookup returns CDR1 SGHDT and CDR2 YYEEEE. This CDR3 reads CASHWPRGGEQYF. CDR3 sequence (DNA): TGTGCCAGCCACTGGCCGCGAGGGGGCGAGCAGTACTTC.

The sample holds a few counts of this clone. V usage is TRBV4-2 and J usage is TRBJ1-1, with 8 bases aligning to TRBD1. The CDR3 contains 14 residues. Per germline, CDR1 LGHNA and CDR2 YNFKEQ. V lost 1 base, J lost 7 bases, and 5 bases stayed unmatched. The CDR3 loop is CASSQAGTGREAFF. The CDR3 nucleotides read TGTGCCAGCAGCCAAGCTGGGACAGGCCGTGAAGCTTTCTTT.

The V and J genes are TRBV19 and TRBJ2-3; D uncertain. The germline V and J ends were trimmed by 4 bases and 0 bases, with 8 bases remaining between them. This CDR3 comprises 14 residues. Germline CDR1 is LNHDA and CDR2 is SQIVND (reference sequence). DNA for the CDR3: TGTGCCAGTAGTACGCTGACTAGCACAGATACGCAGTATTTT. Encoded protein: CASSTLTSTDTQYF.

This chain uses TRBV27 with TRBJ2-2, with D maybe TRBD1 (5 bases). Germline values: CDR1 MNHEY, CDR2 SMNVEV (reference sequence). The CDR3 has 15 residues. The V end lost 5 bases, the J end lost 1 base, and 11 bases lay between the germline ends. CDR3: CASSTPRENTGELFF. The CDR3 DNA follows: TGTGCCAGCAGTACTCCCAGGGAGAACACCGGGGAGCTGTTTTTT.

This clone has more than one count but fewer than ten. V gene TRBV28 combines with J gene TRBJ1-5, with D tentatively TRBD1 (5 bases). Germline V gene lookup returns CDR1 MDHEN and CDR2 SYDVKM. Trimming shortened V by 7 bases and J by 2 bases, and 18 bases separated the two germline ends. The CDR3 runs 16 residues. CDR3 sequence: CASKPLWGGGNQPQHF. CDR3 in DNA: TGTGCCAGCAAGCCCCTTTGGGGAGGGGGCAATCAGCCCCAGCATTTT.

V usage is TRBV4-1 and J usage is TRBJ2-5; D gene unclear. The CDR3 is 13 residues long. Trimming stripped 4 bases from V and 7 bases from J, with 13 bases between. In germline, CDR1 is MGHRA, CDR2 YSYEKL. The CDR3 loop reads CASSRLQLGTQYF. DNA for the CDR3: TGCGCCAGCAGCCGCCTACAGCTTGGGACCCAGTACTTC.

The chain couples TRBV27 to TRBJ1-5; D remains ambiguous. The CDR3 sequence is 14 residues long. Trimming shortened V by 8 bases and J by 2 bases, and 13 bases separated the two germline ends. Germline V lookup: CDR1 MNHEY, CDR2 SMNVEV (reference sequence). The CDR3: CASAGQAGNQPQHF. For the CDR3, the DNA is TGTGCCAGCGCGGGCCAAGCGGGCAATCAGCCCCAGCATTTT.